The 32 T cell receptor beta chains below all came from one sample that was sequenced in a study of cytomegalovirus exposure and HLA in healthy donors. Profiling relied on immunoSEQ multiplex PCR, and the TCRdb table lists in-frame clones only, not all of them. This sample carries 90,000 to 150,000 clones, 86% of them seen once, and the ten largest clones take about 5.3%. Source material: PBMCs. Every receptor here comes from a man aged 18-30 years in good health and CMV-seronegative.

This clone was recorded a few times. Within the sample, other DNA sequences also encode this same CDR3. J is TRBJ2-7 and V is TRBV11-2, with D possibly TRBD2 on 5 matching bases. Germline assignment: CDR1 SGHAT and CDR2 FQNNGV. The CDR3 length is 14 residues. V was trimmed by 5 bases and J by 0 bases, leaving 11 bases between them. The CDR3 here is CASSLQRGSYEQYF. The CDR3 DNA reads TGTGCCAGCAGCCTACAACGGGGCTCCTACGAGCAGTACTTC.

The V gene is TRBV29-1, the J gene TRBJ2-3, with D possibly TRBD1 on 5 matching bases. Germline values: CDR1 SQVTM, CDR2 ANQGSEA. The CDR3 length is 15 residues. V shed 1 base and J shed 0 bases, with 11 bases lying between them. This CDR3 is CSVEAGSPSTDTQYF. The CDR3 bases are TGCAGCGTTGAAGCAGGGTCACCTAGCACAGATACGCAGTATTTT.

This clone was seen just once. V gene TRBV7-9 combines with J gene TRBJ2-2, with 7 bases lining up with TRBD2. J gave up 3 bases and V 0 bases, and 1 base lay outside the gene matches. The CDR3 totals 15 residues. The germline V gene encodes CDR1 SEHNR and CDR2 FQNEAQ (reference sequence). The CDR3 nucleotides read TGTGCCAGCAGCTTAGCGGGAGGGGACACCGGGGAGCTGTTTTTT. Translation gives CASSLAGGDTGELFF.

This clone has just one count. The chain is built from TRBV30 and TRBJ1-1; no definite D call. CDR1 is GTSNPN and CDR2 is SVGIG in the germline V gene (reference sequence). Trimming shortened V by 4 bases and J by 1 base, and 10 bases separated the two germline ends. The CDR3 runs 13 residues. CDR3 sequence: CAWKPRGNTEAFF. In DNA, the CDR3 is TGTGCCTGGAAACCCCGGGGGAACACTGAAGCTTTCTTT.

This chain links TRBV27 with TRBJ2-1; TRBD2 aligns across 11 bases. CDR1 MNHEY and CDR2 SMNVEV come from the germline V gene (reference sequence). V trimming: 5 bases; J trimming: 6 bases; junction bases outside the gene matches: 6. The CDR3 loop spans 15 amino acids. CDR3 sequence: CASSPTSGNVNEQFF. The CDR3 nucleotides are TGTGCCAGCAGTCCGACTAGCGGGAACGTCAATGAGCAGTTCTTC.

This rearrangement joins TRBV15 to TRBJ1-2; 10 bases align to TRBD1. CDR3 size: 16 residues. The V gene's germline CDR1 is LNHNV and CDR2 YYDKDF (reference sequence). V lost 0 bases and J lost 3; bases outside the gene matches: 4. The CDR3 loop reads CATSRDQDRGYYGYTF. The CDR3, as DNA: TGTGCCACCAGCAGAGATCAGGACAGGGGGTACTATGGCTACACCTTC.

V gene TRBV2 combines with J gene TRBJ1-2, with D uncertain. The V and J ends lost 2 bases and 4 bases respectively, with 17 bases between them. Germline V gene data show CDR1 as SNHLY and CDR2 as FYNNEI. This CDR3 has 16 residues. CDR3 residues: CASSELVSSVVYGYTF. Written as DNA, the CDR3 is TGTGCCAGCAGTGAACTTGTATCCTCGGTCGTCTATGGCTACACCTTC.

This chain joins TRBV6-6 and TRBJ1-2; possibly TRBD1 for D (5 bases). The CDR3 has 13 amino acids. Germline CDR1 is MNHNY and CDR2 is SVGAGI (reference sequence). Between the trimmed V and J ends, which lost 7 bases and 4 bases, there was a span of 13 bases. CDR3 sequence: CASTGGDLYGYTF. CDR3 in DNA: TGTGCCAGCACGGGGGGGGACCTCTATGGCTACACCTTC.

This chain uses TRBV5-4 with TRBJ1-1; no reliable D call. Looked up from germline, CDR1 is SGHNT and CDR2 is YYREEE (reference sequence). Trimming removed 6 bases from V and 2 bases from J, with 11 bases in between. This CDR3 is built from 13 residues. CDR3 sequence (DNA): TGTGCCAGCACCCTAGACCGAAACACTGAAGCTTTCTTT. It codes for CASTLDRNTEAFF.

This clone appeared a single time. The chain couples TRBV29-1 to TRBJ2-7, with 8 bases aligning to TRBD2. The CDR3 consists of 14 residues. Trimming at V came to 6 bases and at J to 3 bases, leaving 10 bases not matched to a gene. Germline V gives CDR1 SQVTM, CDR2 ANQGSEA. CDR3 DNA sequence: TGCAGCGTCCAAGTGGGGACTAGGGGCTACGAGCAGTACTTC. It yields the protein CSVQVGTRGYEQYF.

This chain uses TRBV9 with TRBJ1-5, with D tentatively TRBD1 (5 bases). This CDR3 contains 15 residues. The germline V gene encodes CDR1 SGDLS and CDR2 YYNGEE. With 4 bases removed from V and 1 base from J, the gap between germline ends came to 12 bases. The CDR3 nucleotides are TGTGCCAGCAGCCCCCGGGGGGGGAGCAATCAGCCCCAGCATTTT. Translating it yields CASSPRGGSNQPQHF. Complete variable domain (other parts from reference TRBV9 and TRBJ1-5): DSGVTQTPKHLITATGQRVTLRCSPRSGDLSVYWYQQSLDQGLQFLIQYYNGEERAKGNILERFSAQQFPDLHSELNLSSLELGDSALYFCASSPRGGSNQPQHFGDGTRLSIL.

The J gene is TRBJ1-1, the V gene TRBV27; no firm D call. Germline values: CDR1 MNHEY, CDR2 SMNVEV (reference sequence). The CDR3 spans 13 residues. Trimming left V 2 bases short and J 7 bases short, with 11 bases between. DNA of the CDR3: TGTGCCAGCAGTTTAGCGGCAACGGGTGAAGCTTTCTTT. This sequence encodes CASSLAATGEAFF.

The chain combines TRBV6-5 with TRBJ1-2; D is perhaps TRBD1 (6 bases). The CDR3 extends over 13 amino acids. CDR1 is MNHEY, CDR2 SVGAGI, per germline. The germline V and J ends were trimmed by 5 bases and 6 bases, with 13 bases remaining between them. The CDR3 sequence is CASSPRGAHGYTF. As DNA, the CDR3 is TGTGCCAGCAGTCCTCGGGGGGCCCATGGCTACACCTTC.

This clone was seen only once. The chain couples TRBV15 to TRBJ1-4, with 7 bases identical to TRBD1. Germline V gene lookup returns CDR1 LNHNV and CDR2 YYDKDF (reference sequence). This CDR3 has 14 amino acids. V was pared by 4 bases and J by 7 bases, with 6 bases of the junction left unmatched. The CDR3 loop reads CATSTTGMSEKLFF. DNA of the CDR3: TGTGCCACCAGCACGACAGGGATGAGTGAAAAACTGTTTTTT.

The rearrangement joins TRBV15 to TRBJ1-5; D unclear. The CDR3 is made up of 12 amino acids. Germline V CDR1 and CDR2: LNHNV, YYDKDF (reference sequence). Trimming took 11 bases from V and 4 from J, leaving 12 bases between them. CDR3 loop: CAAAVGNQPQHF. CDR3 sequence (DNA): TGTGCCGCCGCGGTGGGTAATCAGCCCCAGCATTTT.

This clone has just a few counts. V usage is TRBV5-4 and J usage is TRBJ2-2; D is unresolved. Trimming left V 0 bases short and J 8 bases short, with 5 bases between. Germline V gene data show CDR1 as SGHNT and CDR2 as YYREEE (reference sequence). This CDR3 is built from 12 residues. The CDR3 sequence is CASSLGRGELFF. CDR3 nucleotides: TGTGCCAGCAGCTTGGGGAGAGGGGAGCTGTTTTTT.

The chain has TRBV5-4 and TRBJ1-1, with D possibly TRBD1 on 6 matching bases. This CDR3 contains 14 residues. The germline V gene encodes CDR1 SGHNT and CDR2 YYREEE (reference sequence). V lost 0 bases and J lost 7, with 13 bases in between. This CDR3 reads CASSLDRAGREAFF. CDR3 nucleotides: TGTGCCAGCAGCTTGGACAGGGCCGGCCGTGAAGCTTTCTTT.

The chain has TRBV5-4 and TRBJ1-1; D uncertain. Germline-derived CDR1 and CDR2 are SGHNT and YYREEE (reference sequence). This CDR3 is 16 amino acids long. Deletions cut 0 bases from V and 0 bases from J, with 12 bases between. CDR3 bases: TGTGCCAGCAGCTTGGGCTCAGGATACATGAACACTGAAGCTTTCTTT. Residues: CASSLGSGYMNTEAFF.

The chain has TRBV27 and TRBJ2-2; D possibly corresponds to TRBD2 (7 bases). The CDR3 length is 14 residues. Germline values: CDR1 MNHEY, CDR2 SMNVEV (reference sequence). Trimming took 7 bases from V and 8 from J, leaving 17 bases between them. CDR3 sequence: CASNGAGATGELFF. CDR3 sequence (DNA): TGTGCCAGCAACGGGGCGGGGGCAACAGGGGAGCTGTTTTTT.

This clone was picked up one time. The rearrangement joins TRBV27 to TRBJ1-1; the D is unclear. Germline assignment: CDR1 MNHEY and CDR2 SMNVEV (reference sequence). The CDR3 is 13 residues long. V was pared by 8 bases and J by 4 bases, with 14 bases between. The CDR3 DNA follows: TGTGCCAGCCGAGGGTGGTCGGGCACTGAAGCTTTCTTT. Translated, it gives CASRGWSGTEAFF.

V is TRBV7-9 and J is TRBJ2-7; 9 bases are a match to TRBD1. Germline CDR1 SEHNR, CDR2 FQNEAQ (reference sequence). CDR3 size: 14 residues. Trimming took 0 bases from V and 5 from J; bases not matched to a gene: 2. The CDR3 DNA is TGTGCCAGCAGCTTAGCCGGGACAGGGAACGAGCAGTACTTC. Protein sequence: CASSLAGTGNEQYF.

V usage is TRBV10-2 and J usage is TRBJ2-5; 8 nucleotides match TRBD2. Germline V lookup: CDR1 WSHSY, CDR2 SAAADI. Germline trimming cut 6 bases from V and 3 bases from J; bases unmatched to any gene: 9. This CDR3 is built from 15 residues. Here the CDR3 DNA reads TGCGCCAGCAGGGCCTGGGGGCGGGGGGAAGAGACCCAGTACTTC. Its protein product is CASRAWGRGEETQYF.

This clone was seen a handful of times. CDR3 sequence: CASVDTRQYYGYTF. The CDR3 DNA sequence: TGTGCCAGCGTAGACACGCGCCAATACTATGGCTACACCTTC. The rearrangement uses TRBV2 and TRBJ1-2; no firm D call. The CDR3 has 14 residues. Trimming stripped 8 bases from V and 3 bases from J, with 16 bases between. Germline V gene data show CDR1 as SNHLY and CDR2 as FYNNEI.

The chain combines TRBV30 with TRBJ1-1; D not certain. The CDR3 runs 14 residues. The ends were cut back, 0 bases at V and 0 bases at J, with 8 bases in the middle. The germline V gene encodes CDR1 GTSNPN and CDR2 SVGIG (reference sequence). The CDR3 reads CAWSVGTVNTEAFF. The CDR3 region has the DNA TGTGCCTGGAGTGTAGGAACAGTGAACACTGAAGCTTTCTTT.

The chain has TRBV5-1 and TRBJ2-7, with TRBD2 identical over 9 bases. CDR3 length: 15 amino acids. CDR1 is SGHRS, CDR2 YFSETQ, per germline. The ends lost 3 bases at V and 4 bases at J; junction bases unmatched: 8. The CDR3 nucleotides read TGCGCCAGCAGCTCGGGGCGGGGGGGGTTTTACGAGCAGTACTTC. Translating gives CASSSGRGGFYEQYF.

The chain combines TRBV12-5 with TRBJ1-4, with a possible D match to TRBD1 (5 bases). V lost 1 base and J 5 bases, leaving 8 bases between the germline ends. The germline V gene encodes CDR1 LGHNT and CDR2 FRNRAP. The CDR3 is made up of 14 amino acids. DNA for the CDR3: TGTGCTAGTGGTTTGGACCGACAGAATGAAAAACTGTTTTTT. Amino acid sequence: CASGLDRQNEKLFF.

The sample holds one count of this clone. The V and J genes are TRBV29-1 and TRBJ1-5; 7 nucleotides agree with TRBD1. This CDR3 is built from 14 residues. Per germline, CDR1 SQVTM and CDR2 ANQGSEA. V dropped 6 bases and J dropped 0; count of bases not matched to a gene: 5. The CDR3 here is CSVTQGNSNQPQHF. In DNA, the CDR3 is TGCAGCGTGACACAGGGGAATAGCAATCAGCCCCAGCATTTT.

The chain employs TRBV29-1 and TRBJ1-1, with TRBD1 as a possible D gene (5 bases). V was pared by 5 bases and J by 3 bases, with 13 bases between. The germline V gene encodes CDR1 SQVTM and CDR2 ANQGSEA. The CDR3 totals 13 residues. The CDR3 reads CSVWTIRDTEAFF. In DNA form, the CDR3 reads TGCAGCGTTTGGACAATTCGGGACACTGAAGCTTTCTTT.

The chain joins TRBV19 to TRBJ1-6; a possible D gene is TRBD1 (5 bases). Germline CDR1 is LNHDA and CDR2 is SQIVND (reference sequence). Trimming left V 7 bases short and J 10 bases short, with 14 bases between. CDR3 length: 13 amino acids. The CDR3 bases are TGTGCCAGTACCCATAGGGGCCAGTCACCCCTCCACTTT. Translated: CASTHRGQSPLHF.

This clone was seen once. CDR3 nucleotide sequence: TGTGCCAGCGATGGAGGGCTAATCTACAATGAGCAGTTCTTC. Translated, it gives CASDGGLIYNEQFF. This chain links TRBV7-2 with TRBJ2-1; a weak D match, TRBD2 (6 bases). The CDR3 is made up of 14 amino acids. Germline V gives CDR1 SGHTA, CDR2 FQGNSA. V was pared by 8 bases and J by 3 bases, with 14 bases between.

J is TRBJ2-7 and V is TRBV21-1; the table's D call TRBD1 went unverified against the DNA. TRBV21-1 represents a pseudogene. CDR3 length: 15 amino acids. The CDR3 here is CASSKRGRATYEQYF. Written as DNA, the CDR3 is TGTGCCAGCAGCAAACGCGGCAGGGCGACCTACGAGCAGTACTTC.

This clone was detected a few times. This chain links TRBV6-5 with TRBJ2-7; TRBD2 aligns across 8 bases. Germline V gene data show CDR1 as MNHEY and CDR2 as SVGAGI. The CDR3 is 13 residues long. With 5 bases clipped from V and 5 bases from J, the junction kept 5 bases outside the gene matches. This chain's CDR3 is CASSTGGVDEQYF. In DNA, the CDR3 is TGTGCCAGCAGTACGGGGGGGGTGGACGAGCAGTACTTC.